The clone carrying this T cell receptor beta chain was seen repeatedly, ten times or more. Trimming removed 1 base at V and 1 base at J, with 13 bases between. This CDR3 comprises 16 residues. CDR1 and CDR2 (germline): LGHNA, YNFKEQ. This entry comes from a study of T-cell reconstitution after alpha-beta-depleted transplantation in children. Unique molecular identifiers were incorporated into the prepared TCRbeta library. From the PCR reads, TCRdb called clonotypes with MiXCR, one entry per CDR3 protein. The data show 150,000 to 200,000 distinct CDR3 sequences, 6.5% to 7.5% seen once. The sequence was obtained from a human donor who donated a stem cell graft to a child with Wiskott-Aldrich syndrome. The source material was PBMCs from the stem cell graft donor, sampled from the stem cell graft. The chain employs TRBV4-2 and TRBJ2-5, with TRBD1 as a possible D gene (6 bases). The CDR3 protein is CASSQVVGAFQETQYF. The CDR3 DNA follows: TGTGCCAGCAGCCAAGTTGTGGGGGCCTTCCAAGAGACCCAGTACTTC.